The entry below describes one T cell receptor beta chain. Its antigen is currently unknown. This may be a read error, as it is one base from a much larger clone. The data are from a study of regulatory T cells in long-lasting Graves disease. Overall study results and limits: Preferential use of TRBV28, TRBJ1-2 and TRBJ2-5 was seen in persistent disease. Results may be inaccurate due to the small sample size.

The V end lost 7 bases, the J end lost 7 bases, and 11 bases lay between the germline ends. The germline V gene has CDR1 SNHLY and CDR2 FYNNEI. The CDR3 totals 11 residues. Arm-PCR with iRepertoire HTBI primers amplified the CDR3 regions for these TCR beta libraries. Each CDR3 protein gets one entry after TCRdb re-called the multiplex PCR reads with MiXCR. The repertoire holds around 460,000 distinct CDR3 sequences, 22% seen once, with around 13% in the top ten. As to time point: persistent/refractory GD, antithyroid drugs over 5 years with positive TRAb. PBMC RNA served as the TCR library source. The genes are TRBV2 and TRBJ2-7; D gene unclear. The sequence was obtained from a female donor with Graves disease. The sample consisted of peripheral blood mononuclear cells (PBMCs), taken when the disease was refractory, from a patient treated with antithyroid drugs. CDR3 sequence reads: CASKDDLEQYF. In DNA, the CDR3 is TGTGCCAGCAAGGACGACTTGGAGCAGTACTTC.